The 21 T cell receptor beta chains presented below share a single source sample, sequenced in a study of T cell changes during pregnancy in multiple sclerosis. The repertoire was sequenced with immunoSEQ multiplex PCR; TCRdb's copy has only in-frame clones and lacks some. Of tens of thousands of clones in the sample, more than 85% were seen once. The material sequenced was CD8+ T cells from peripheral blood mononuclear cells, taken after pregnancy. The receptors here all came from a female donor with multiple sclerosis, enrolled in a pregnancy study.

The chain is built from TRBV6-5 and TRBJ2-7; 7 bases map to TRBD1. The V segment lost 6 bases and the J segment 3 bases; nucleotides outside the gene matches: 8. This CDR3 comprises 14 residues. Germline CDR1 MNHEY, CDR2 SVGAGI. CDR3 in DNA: TGTGCCAGCAGCCTGACAGGGATACTCTACGAGCAGTACTTC. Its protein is CASSLTGILYEQYF.

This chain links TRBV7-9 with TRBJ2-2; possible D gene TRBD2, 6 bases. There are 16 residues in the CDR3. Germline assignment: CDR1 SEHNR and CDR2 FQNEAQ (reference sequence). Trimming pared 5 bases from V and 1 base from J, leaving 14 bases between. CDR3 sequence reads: CASSTNVGGNTGELFF. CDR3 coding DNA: TGTGCCAGCAGCACGAACGTCGGGGGGAACACCGGGGAGCTGTTTTTT. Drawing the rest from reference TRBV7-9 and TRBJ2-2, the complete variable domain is DTGVSQNPRHKITKRGQNVTFRCDPISEHNRLYWYRQTLGQGPEFLTYFQNEAQLEKSRLLSDRFSAERPKGSFSTLEIQRTEQGDSAMYLCASSTNVGGNTGELFFGEGSRLTVL.

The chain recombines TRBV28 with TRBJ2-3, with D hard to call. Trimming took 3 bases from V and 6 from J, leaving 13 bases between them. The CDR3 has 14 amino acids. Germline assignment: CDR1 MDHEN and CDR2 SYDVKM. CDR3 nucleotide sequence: TGTGCCAGCAGTTTTGGTCCGTCTAAGGATACGCAGTATTTT. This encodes CASSFGPSKDTQYF.

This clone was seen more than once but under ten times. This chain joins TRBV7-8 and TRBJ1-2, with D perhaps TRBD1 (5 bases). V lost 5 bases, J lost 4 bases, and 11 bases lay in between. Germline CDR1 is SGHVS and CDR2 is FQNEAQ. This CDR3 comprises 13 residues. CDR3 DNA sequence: TGTGCCAGCAGCGTCAGGGTAGGCTATGGCTACACCTTC. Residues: CASSVRVGYGYTF.

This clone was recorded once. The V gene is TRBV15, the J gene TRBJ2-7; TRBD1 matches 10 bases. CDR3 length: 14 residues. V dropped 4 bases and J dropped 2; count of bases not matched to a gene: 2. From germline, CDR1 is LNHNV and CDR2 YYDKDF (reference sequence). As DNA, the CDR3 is TGTGCCACCAGCATCGGACAGGGGGCCTACGAGCAGTACTTC. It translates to CATSIGQGAYEQYF.

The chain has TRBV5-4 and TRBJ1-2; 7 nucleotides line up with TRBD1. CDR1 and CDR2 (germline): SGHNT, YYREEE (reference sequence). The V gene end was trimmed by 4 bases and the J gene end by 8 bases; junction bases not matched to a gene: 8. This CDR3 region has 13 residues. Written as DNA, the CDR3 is TGTGCCAGCAGCCCAAGACAGGGTCGGGGCTACACCTTC. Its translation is CASSPRQGRGYTF. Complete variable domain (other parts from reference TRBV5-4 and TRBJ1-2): ETGVTQSPTHLIKTRGQQVTLRCSSQSGHNTVSWYQQALGQGPQFIFQYYREEENGRGNFPPRFSGLQFPNYSSELNVNALELDDSALYLCASSPRQGRGYTFGSGTRLTVV.

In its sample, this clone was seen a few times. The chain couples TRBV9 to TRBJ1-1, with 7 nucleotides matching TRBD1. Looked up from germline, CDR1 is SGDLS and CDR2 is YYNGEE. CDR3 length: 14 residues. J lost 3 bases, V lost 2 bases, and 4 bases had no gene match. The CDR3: CASSVSTGDTEAFF. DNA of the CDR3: TGTGCCAGCAGCGTCAGTACAGGGGACACTGAAGCTTTCTTT.

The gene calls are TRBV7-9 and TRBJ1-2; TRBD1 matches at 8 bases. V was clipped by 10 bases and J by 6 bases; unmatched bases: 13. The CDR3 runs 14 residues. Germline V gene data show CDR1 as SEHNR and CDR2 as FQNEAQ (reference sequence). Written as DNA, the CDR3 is TGTGCCACCGAGGGAAGGACAGGGCAGGATGGCTACACCTTC. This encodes CATEGRTGQDGYTF.

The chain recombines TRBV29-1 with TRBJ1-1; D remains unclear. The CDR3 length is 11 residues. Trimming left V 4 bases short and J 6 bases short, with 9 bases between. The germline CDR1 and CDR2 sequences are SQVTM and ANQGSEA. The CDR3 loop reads CSVVGVPEAFF. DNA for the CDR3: TGCAGCGTTGTCGGGGTGCCTGAAGCTTTCTTT.

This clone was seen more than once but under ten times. The CDR3, as DNA: TGCGCCAGCAGCCAACAGACAGGGCGGGATGGCTACACCTTC. Protein product: CASSQQTGRDGYTF. This chain uses TRBV4-1 with TRBJ1-2; 7 nucleotides match TRBD1. The CDR3 loop spans 14 amino acids. The germline CDR1 and CDR2 sequences are MGHRA and YSYEKL. J was trimmed by 6 bases and V by 2 bases; bases with no gene match: 6.

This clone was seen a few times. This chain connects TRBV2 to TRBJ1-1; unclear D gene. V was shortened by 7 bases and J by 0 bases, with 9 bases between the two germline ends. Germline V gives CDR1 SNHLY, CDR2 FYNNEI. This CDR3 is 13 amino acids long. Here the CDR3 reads CASIAGLNTEAFF. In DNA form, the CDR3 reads TGTGCCAGCATTGCAGGCTTGAACACTGAAGCTTTCTTT. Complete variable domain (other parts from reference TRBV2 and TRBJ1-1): EPEVTQTPSHQVTQMGQEVILRCVPISNHLYFYWYRQILGQKVEFLVSFYNNEISEKSEIFDDQFSVERPDGSNFTLKIRSTKLEDSAMYFCASIAGLNTEAFFGQGTRLTVV.

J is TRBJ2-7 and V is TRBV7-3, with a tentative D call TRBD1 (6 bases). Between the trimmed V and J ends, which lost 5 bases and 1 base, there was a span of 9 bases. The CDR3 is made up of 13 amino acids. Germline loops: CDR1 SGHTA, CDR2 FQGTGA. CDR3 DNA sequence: TGTGCCAGCAGCCCGGACAGTTCCTACGAGCAGTACTTC. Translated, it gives CASSPDSSYEQYF. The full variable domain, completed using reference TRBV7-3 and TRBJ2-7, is GAGVSQTPSNKVTEKGKYVELRCDPISGHTALYWYRQSLGQGPEFLIYFQGTGAADDSGLPNDRFFAVRPEGSVSTLKIQRTERGDSAVYLCASSPDSSYEQYFGPGTRLTVT.

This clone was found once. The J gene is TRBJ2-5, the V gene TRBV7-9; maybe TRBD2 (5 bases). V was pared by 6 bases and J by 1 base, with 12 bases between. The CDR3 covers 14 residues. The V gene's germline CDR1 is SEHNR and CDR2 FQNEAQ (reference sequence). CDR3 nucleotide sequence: TGTGCCAGCAGGGCTGCCGGGGTCCAAGAGACCCAGTACTTC. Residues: CASRAAGVQETQYF.

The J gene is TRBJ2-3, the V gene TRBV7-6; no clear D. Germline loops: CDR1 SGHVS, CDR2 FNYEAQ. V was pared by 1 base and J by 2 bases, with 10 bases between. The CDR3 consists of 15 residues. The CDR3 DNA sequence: TGTGCCAGCAGCTTAGGTAGAGTTTTCACAGATACGCAGTATTTT. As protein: CASSLGRVFTDTQYF. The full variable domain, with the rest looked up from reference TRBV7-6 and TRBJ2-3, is GAGVSQSPRYKVTKRGQDVALRCDPISGHVSLYWYRQALGQGPEFLTYFNYEAQQDKSGLPNDRFSAERPEGSISTLTIQRTEQRDSAMYRCASSLGRVFTDTQYFGPGTRLTVL.

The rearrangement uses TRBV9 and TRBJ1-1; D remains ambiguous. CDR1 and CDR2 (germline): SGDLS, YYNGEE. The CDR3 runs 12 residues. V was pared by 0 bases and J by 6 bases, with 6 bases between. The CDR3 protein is CASSVGGPEAFF. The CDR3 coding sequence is TGTGCCAGCAGCGTAGGCGGGCCTGAAGCTTTCTTT.

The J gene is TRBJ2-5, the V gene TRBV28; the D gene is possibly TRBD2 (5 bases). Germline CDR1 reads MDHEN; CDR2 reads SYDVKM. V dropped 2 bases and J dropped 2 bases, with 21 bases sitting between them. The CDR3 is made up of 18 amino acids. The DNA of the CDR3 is TGTGCCAGCAGTTTAACCCCCCTATCGGGAACAGCACAAGAGACCCAGTACTTC. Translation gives CASSLTPLSGTAQETQYF.

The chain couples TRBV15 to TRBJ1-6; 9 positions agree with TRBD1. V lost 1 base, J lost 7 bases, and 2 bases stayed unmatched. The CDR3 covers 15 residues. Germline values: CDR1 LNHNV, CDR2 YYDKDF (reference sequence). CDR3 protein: CATSRAGTGNSPLHF. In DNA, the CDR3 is TGTGCCACCAGCAGAGCCGGGACAGGGAATTCACCCCTCCACTTT.

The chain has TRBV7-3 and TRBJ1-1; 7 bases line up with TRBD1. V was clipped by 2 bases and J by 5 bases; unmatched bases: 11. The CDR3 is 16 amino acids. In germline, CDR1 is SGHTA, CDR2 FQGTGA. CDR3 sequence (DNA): TGTGCCAGCAGCTTATCCGAGGGGGCTAATTTGACTGAAGCTTTCTTT. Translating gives CASSLSEGANLTEAFF.

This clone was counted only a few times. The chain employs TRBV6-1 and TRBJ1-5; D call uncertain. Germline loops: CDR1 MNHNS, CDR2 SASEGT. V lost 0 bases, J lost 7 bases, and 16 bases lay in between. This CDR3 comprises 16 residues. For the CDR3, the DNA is TGTGCCAGCAGTGAAGCGGTGCTGAAGGGCGGGCAGCCCCAGCATTTT. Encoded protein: CASSEAVLKGGQPQHF.

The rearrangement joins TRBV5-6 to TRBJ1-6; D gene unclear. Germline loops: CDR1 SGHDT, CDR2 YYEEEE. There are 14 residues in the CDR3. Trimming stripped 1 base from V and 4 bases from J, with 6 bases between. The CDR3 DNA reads TGTGCCAGCAGCTTGTCGGAGTATAATTCACCCCTCCACTTT. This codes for CASSLSEYNSPLHF.

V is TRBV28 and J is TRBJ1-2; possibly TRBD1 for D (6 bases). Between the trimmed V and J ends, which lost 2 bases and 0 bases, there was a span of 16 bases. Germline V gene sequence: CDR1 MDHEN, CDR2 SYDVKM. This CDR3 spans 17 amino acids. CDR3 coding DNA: TGTGCCAGCAGTTTAGGGGCAGGGGTAAAGACTAACTATGGCTACACCTTC. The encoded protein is CASSLGAGVKTNYGYTF.